The rows below give T cell receptor beta chains drawn from one sample of a study of control samples from healthy donors and cancer patients. Profiled with immunoSEQ multiplex PCR; TCRdb holds only in-frame clones, not every one. In the table there are approximately 70,000 clones, more than 75% of which are singletons. Sequencing used blood. The receptors shown here come from a woman aged 45-60 years in good health. CDR3s include the opening cysteine and the closing phenylalanine or tryptophan. A D gene is named only where the DNA matches it firmly. The size entry is marked missing in some rows and otherwise reads once, few, many or a size class.

V,J,D,size,CDR3,DNA
TRBV7-3,TRBJ2-2,TRBD2,-,CASSLKAPGLAGVGNTGELFF,TGTGCCAGCAGCTTAAAAGCCCCGGGGCTAGCGGGAGTCGGGAACACCGGGGAGCTGTTTTTT
TRBV7-6,TRBJ2-5,-,few,CASSRVGPRGRRETQYF,TGTGCCAGCTCGAGAGTGGGTCCCAGGGGAAGGCGGGAGACCCAGTACTTC
TRBV5-1,TRBJ2-1,-,few,CASSLGTGSYNEQFF,TGCGCCAGCAGCTTGGGCACAGGGAGTTACAATGAGCAGTTCTTC
TRBV29-1,TRBJ2-1,TRBD2,-,CSVRPGLAGAPEQFF,TGCAGCGTGAGACCGGGACTAGCGGGAGCTCCTGAGCAGTTCTTC
TRBV28,TRBJ1-5,TRBD1,-,CGVGTDSNQPQHF,TGTGGTGTAGGGACAGATAGCAATCAGCCCCAGCATTTT
TRBV28,TRBJ2-7,-,once,CASSFGLGPSNEQYF,TGTGCCAGCAGTTTTGGGCTCGGCCCAAGCAACGAGCAGTACTTC
TRBV5-1,TRBJ2-3,TRBD1,-,CASSGTGLPDTQYF,TGCGCCAGCAGCGGGACAGGGCTCCCAGATACGCAGTATTTT
TRBV5-6,TRBJ1-5,-,-,CASSRRGSNQPQHF,TGTGCCAGCAGCCGGCGAGGGAGTAATCAGCCCCAGCATTTT
TRBV19,TRBJ2-2,TRBD2,-,CASSIYAGGNTGELFF,TGTGCCAGTAGTATATACGCGGGAGGGAACACCGGGGAGCTGTTTTTT
TRBV5-1,TRBJ2-2,TRBD1,-,CASSFGTAAGELFF,TGCGCCAGCAGCTTCGGGACAGCCGCCGGGGAGCTGTTTTTT
TRBV7-6,TRBJ2-7,TRBD1,-,CASSLGPGQGAGEQYF,TGTGCCAGCAGCTTAGGACCGGGACAGGGGGCAGGTGAGCAGTACTTC
TRBV11-2,TRBJ2-5,TRBD2,-,CASSPRLAVNQETQYF,TGTGCCAGCAGCCCTCGACTAGCAGTGAACCAAGAGACCCAGTACTTC
TRBV19,TRBJ2-5,-,-,CASSLWTSLYQETQYF,TGTGCCAGTAGTCTCTGGACATCCCTGTACCAAGAGACCCAGTACTTC
TRBV4-1,TRBJ2-7,TRBD2,-,CASKAEAGAYEQYF,TGCGCCAGCAAGGCCGAAGCGGGGGCCTACGAGCAGTACTTC
TRBV18,TRBJ2-6,-,-,CASSLEVGGANVLTF,TGTGCCAGCTCACTCGAGGTTGGTGGGGCCAACGTCCTGACTTTC
TRBV6-6,TRBJ2-5,-,-,CASRHLASQETQYF,TGTGCCAGCAGACATCTAGCGTCTCAAGAGACCCAGTACTTC